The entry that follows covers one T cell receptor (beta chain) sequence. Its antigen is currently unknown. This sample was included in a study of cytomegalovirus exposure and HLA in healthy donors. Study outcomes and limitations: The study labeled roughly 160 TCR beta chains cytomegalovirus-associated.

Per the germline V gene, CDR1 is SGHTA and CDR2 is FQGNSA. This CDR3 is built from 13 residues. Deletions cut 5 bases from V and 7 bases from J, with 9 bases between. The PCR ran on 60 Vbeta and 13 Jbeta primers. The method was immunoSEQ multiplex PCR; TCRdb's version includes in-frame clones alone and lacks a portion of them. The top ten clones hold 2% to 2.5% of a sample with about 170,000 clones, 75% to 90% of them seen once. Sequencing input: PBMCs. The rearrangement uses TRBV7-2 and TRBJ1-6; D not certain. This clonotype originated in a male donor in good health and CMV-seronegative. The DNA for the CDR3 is TGTGCCAGCAGCATACTGGTCAATTCACCCCTCCACTTT. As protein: CASSILVNSPLHF.